The source of this TCR beta chain is a study of shared clonotypes between healthy human individuals. The authors ran the assay at deep level. Sorted-subset replicate PCR reactions contained around 220 ng DNA, corresponding to 29,000 or so T cell genomes. Libraries were prepared by immunoSEQ multiplex PCR; TCRdb keeps only in-frame clonotypes and omits some of them. The repertoire holds about 2.4 million clones, with 93% as singletons. This receptor was identified in a man aged 18 to 29 in good health. Some clones in this sample may be carry-over from other donors' samples. The sequencing sample was made of naive CD4+ T cells from PBMCs. Sample subset: CD45RA+ positively selected.

The CDR3 DNA reads as TGTGCCAGTACCTCGGGACCGAGGAACACTGAAGCTTTCTTT. Translation: CASTSGPRNTEAFF. V and J are TRBV19 and TRBJ1-1; D is perhaps TRBD1 (5 bases). V lost 7 bases to trimming and J lost 1 base, with 13 bases between them. This CDR3 has 14 residues. Germline V gives CDR1 LNHDA, CDR2 SQIVND (reference sequence).